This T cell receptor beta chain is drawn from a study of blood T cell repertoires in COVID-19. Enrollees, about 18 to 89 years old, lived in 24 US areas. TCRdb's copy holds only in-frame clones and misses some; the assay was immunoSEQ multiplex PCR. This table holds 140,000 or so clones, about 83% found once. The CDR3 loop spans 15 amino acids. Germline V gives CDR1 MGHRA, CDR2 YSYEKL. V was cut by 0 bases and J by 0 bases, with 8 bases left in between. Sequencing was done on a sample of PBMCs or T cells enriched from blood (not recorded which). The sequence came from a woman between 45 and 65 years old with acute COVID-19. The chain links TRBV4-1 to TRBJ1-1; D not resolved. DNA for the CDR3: TGCGCCAGCAGCCAAGAAGAGGCGGTGAACACTGAAGCTTTCTTT. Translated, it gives CASSQEEAVNTEAFF.